Listed here are 29 T cell receptor beta chains from one sample, sequenced in a study of immune evolution from preneoplasia to lung adenocarcinoma. This table comes from immunoSEQ multiplex PCR, and its TCRdb copy is limited to in-frame clones, with some not included. The sample yields a few thousand clones, about four fifths seen once. Sequencing was done on a sample of FFPE normal lung tissue adjacent to the tumor. These receptors all stem from a person aged 60 to 70 with lung adenocarcinoma.

The gene calls are TRBV4-1 and TRBJ2-7; D call uncertain. Trimming removed 1 base from V and 5 bases from J, with 21 bases in between. Germline V gene lookup returns CDR1 MGHRA and CDR2 YSYEKL. This CDR3 contains 17 residues. Written as DNA, the CDR3 is TGCGCCAGCAGCCAAGGGGTCGGACGGTCCATCCCTAACGAGCAGTACTTC. Its protein is CASSQGVGRSIPNEQYF.

The genes are TRBV15 and TRBJ2-7; D gene uncertain. With 0 bases removed from V and 5 bases from J, the gap between germline ends came to 8 bases. The germline V gene encodes CDR1 LNHNV and CDR2 YYDKDF (reference sequence). This CDR3 contains 13 residues. The CDR3 loop is CATSREGKDEQYF. DNA for the CDR3: TGTGCCACCAGCAGAGAGGGTAAGGACGAGCAGTACTTC.

The chain links TRBV11-1 to TRBJ2-7, with D perhaps matching TRBD1 (5 bases). V was shortened by 5 bases and J by 6 bases, with 17 bases between the two germline ends. The CDR3 runs 14 residues. Per germline, CDR1 SGHAT and CDR2 FQDESV (reference sequence). CDR3 coding DNA: TGTGCCAGCAGCCCCGGGCAGGGTGGTCGCGAGCAGTACTTC. This sequence encodes CASSPGQGGREQYF.

This chain's CDR3 is CASSPPTGQGGEQYF. CDR3 sequence (DNA): TGTGCCAGCTCACCACCGACGGGACAGGGTGGGGAGCAGTACTTC. This rearrangement joins TRBV18 to TRBJ2-7, with 9 bases aligning to TRBD1. The germline gives CDR1 KGHSH, CDR2 LQKENI. CDR3 length: 15 amino acids. V lost 0 bases to trimming and J lost 7 bases; unmatched junction nucleotides: 7.

The chain combines TRBV2 with TRBJ2-5, with TRBD2 matching 10 bases. CDR1 SNHLY and CDR2 FYNNEI come from the germline V gene. V was clipped by 4 bases and J by 6 bases; unmatched bases: 11. The CDR3 runs 16 residues. The CDR3, as DNA: TGTGCCAGCAGTGCCGGAGCGGGAGGGGACCTGAAGACCCAGTACTTC. Its protein is CASSAGAGGDLKTQYF.

The chain links TRBV6-6 to TRBJ1-5, with D maybe TRBD1 (5 bases). Deletions cut 2 bases from V and 7 bases from J, with 12 bases between. CDR3 length equals 14 residues. CDR1 is MNHNY, CDR2 SVGAGI, per germline (reference sequence). The CDR3 protein is CASSYPGAGQPQHF. For the CDR3, the DNA is TGTGCCAGCAGTTACCCCGGGGCTGGGCAGCCCCAGCATTTT.

The chain joins TRBV5-1 to TRBJ2-7, with 14 bases aligning to TRBD2. The CDR3 has 16 residues. Losses at the gene ends were 4 bases for V and 2 bases for J; bases not matched to a gene: 5. The germline V gene has CDR1 SGHRS and CDR2 YFSETQ. This CDR3 reads CASSPGLAGGTYEQYF. CDR3 sequence (DNA): TGCGCCAGCAGCCCTGGACTAGCGGGAGGTACCTACGAGCAGTACTTC.

V and J are TRBV30 and TRBJ2-7; 11 bases agree with TRBD1. Germline V gene sequence: CDR1 GTSNPN, CDR2 SVGIG (reference sequence). This CDR3 has 15 amino acids. The V gene end was trimmed by 2 bases and the J gene end by 3 bases; junction bases not matched to a gene: 6. For the CDR3, the DNA is TGTGCCTGGAGTCCCGGGACAGGGGGAAACTACGAGCAGTACTTC. Translating gives CAWSPGTGGNYEQYF.

This clone counts as large. Other DNA sequences in the sample encode the same CDR3. The CDR3 protein is CASTGPNYGYTF. The CDR3, as DNA: TGTGCCAGCACCGGCCCTAACTATGGCTACACCTTC. V is TRBV28 and J is TRBJ1-2; D not certain. Germline loops: CDR1 MDHEN, CDR2 SYDVKM. This CDR3 has 12 residues. Between the trimmed V and J ends, which lost 7 bases and 0 bases, there was a span of 6 bases.

V gene TRBV7-6 combines with J gene TRBJ2-1; 7 bases are a match to TRBD2. The CDR3 sequence is 13 residues long. Germline V gene data show CDR1 as SGHVS and CDR2 as FNYEAQ. V shed 5 bases, J shed 7 bases, and the junction held 5 bases outside the gene matches. CDR3 in DNA: TGTGCCAGCAGCAGGACTAGGTCTAATGAGCAGTTCTTC. This encodes CASSRTRSNEQFF.

This clone came up once. The rearrangement links TRBV10-1 to TRBJ2-2, with a possible D match to TRBD1 (5 bases). This CDR3 is 12 amino acids long. Germline V gene lookup returns CDR1 WNHNN and CDR2 SYGVQD (reference sequence). Trimming cost V 2 bases and J 10 bases, with 8 bases left between them. The CDR3, as DNA: TGCGCCAGCAGTGAGGTGGGGCTGGAGCTGTTTTTT. Its protein is CASSEVGLELFF.

V and J are TRBV28 and TRBJ2-5; 7 bases match TRBD1. Germline CDR1 and CDR2: MDHEN and SYDVKM. After removal of 2 bases from V and 0 bases from J, the junction contained 3 bases not matched to a gene. This CDR3 has 15 residues. CDR3 sequence: CASSLIQGNQETQYF. For the CDR3, the DNA is TGTGCCAGCAGTTTAATACAGGGGAACCAAGAGACCCAGTACTTC.

Sample share makes this clone large. Distinct nucleotide sequences in the sample also encode this CDR3. The CDR3 is CASSVGSGKTYEQYF. CDR3 bases: TGTGCCAGCAGCGTAGGAAGCGGGAAAACCTACGAGCAGTACTTC. V and J are TRBV9 and TRBJ2-7; 7 bases fit TRBD2. V was pared by 0 bases and J by 2 bases, with 5 bases of the junction left unmatched. The germline V gene encodes CDR1 SGDLS and CDR2 YYNGEE. This CDR3 is 15 amino acids long.

V and J are TRBV18 and TRBJ2-1, with a weak D call TRBD2 (6 bases). V lost 3 bases and J 4 bases, leaving 16 bases between the germline ends. The CDR3 length is 16 residues. From germline, CDR1 is KGHSH and CDR2 LQKENI. The CDR3 loop is CASSPSRTTPYNEQFF. The CDR3, as DNA: TGTGCCAGCTCACCGTCCCGGACTACTCCTTACAATGAGCAGTTCTTC.

This rearrangement joins TRBV19 to TRBJ1-5; D not certain. The V end was cut by 5 bases, the J end by 8 bases, with 19 bases between. The CDR3 is 15 amino acids. Per germline, CDR1 LNHDA and CDR2 SQIVND (reference sequence). The CDR3 sequence is CASSPHRLRGEPQHF. CDR3 coding DNA: TGTGCCAGTAGTCCTCATCGGTTGCGGGGAGAGCCCCAGCATTTT.

The J gene is TRBJ1-5, the V gene TRBV7-9, with D unclear. Trimming took 5 bases from V and 9 from J, leaving 11 bases between them. CDR3 length: 12 residues. Germline V gene lookup returns CDR1 SEHNR and CDR2 FQNEAQ (reference sequence). CDR3 sequence reads: CASSDSWGPQHF. The CDR3 DNA sequence: TGTGCCAGCAGCGACTCTTGGGGGCCCCAGCATTTT. Full variable domain (rest looked up from reference TRBV7-9 and TRBJ1-5): DTGVSQNPRHKITKRGQNVTFRCDPISEHNRLYWYRQTLGQGPEFLTYFQNEAQLEKSRLLSDRFSAERPKGSFSTLEIQRTEQGDSAMYLCASSDSWGPQHFGDGTRLSIL.

The chain is built from TRBV11-1 and TRBJ2-1, with D hard to call. With 1 base removed from V and 7 bases from J, the gap between germline ends came to 11 bases. The CDR3 spans 14 residues. Germline V gene data show CDR1 as SGHAT and CDR2 as FQDESV (reference sequence). The chain's CDR3 is CASSLVSLGNEQFF. In nucleotides, the CDR3 is TGTGCCAGCAGCTTAGTTTCCCTCGGGAATGAGCAGTTCTTC.

V gene TRBV5-1 combines with J gene TRBJ1-1; D is possibly TRBD1 (6 bases). Germline V lookup: CDR1 SGHRS, CDR2 YFSETQ. The V end was cut by 0 bases, the J end by 5 bases, with 17 bases between. This CDR3 has 16 residues. This CDR3 reads CASSLAGGAGSTEAFF. Written as DNA, the CDR3 is TGCGCCAGCAGCTTGGCGGGGGGGGCAGGGTCGACTGAAGCTTTCTTT. Filled out from reference TRBV5-1 and TRBJ1-1, the complete variable domain reads KAGVTQTPRYLIKTRGQQVTLSCSPISGHRSVSWYQQTPGQGLQFLFEYFSETQRNKGNFPGRFSGRQFSNSRSEMNVSTLELGDSALYLCASSLAGGAGSTEAFFGQGTRLTVV.

The chain carries TRBV18 and TRBJ1-2; D gene ambiguous. V was pared by 3 bases and J by 3 bases, with 11 bases between. CDR3 length equals 14 residues. From germline, CDR1 is KGHSH and CDR2 LQKENI. The CDR3 sequence: CASSPETDHYGYTF. As DNA, the CDR3 is TGTGCCAGCTCACCCGAGACGGACCACTATGGCTACACCTTC.

V usage is TRBV30 and J usage is TRBJ1-2, with TRBD1 matching over 8 bases. The CDR3 contains 13 residues. The V gene's germline CDR1 is GTSNPN and CDR2 SVGIG (reference sequence). The V and J ends lost 2 bases and 4 bases, in that order; junction bases with no gene match: 3. DNA for the CDR3: TGTGCCTGGAGTTTTACAGGGGGCTATGGCTACACCTTC. It yields the protein CAWSFTGGYGYTF.

The V call is TRBV6-1, the J call TRBJ2-7, with D possibly called TRBD1 or TRBD2 (6 bases each). Germline CDR1 is MNHNS and CDR2 is SASEGT. This CDR3 has 14 amino acids. Deletions cut 7 bases from V and 4 bases from J, with 17 bases between. CDR3 residues: CASKGVRGPYEQYF. The CDR3 region has the DNA TGTGCCAGCAAGGGGGTACGGGGGCCGTACGAGCAGTACTTC.

This rearrangement joins TRBV28 to TRBJ2-2, with 9 bases matching TRBD1. V shed 5 bases and J 4 bases; nucleotides not matched to a gene: 8. The germline V gene encodes CDR1 MDHEN and CDR2 SYDVKM. The CDR3 runs to 16 residues. Here the CDR3 DNA reads TGTGCCAGCAGTCCCATGGACAGGGGACTCACCGGGGAGCTGTTTTTT. It encodes CASSPMDRGLTGELFF.

In DNA, the CDR3 is TGTGCCAGCACCGACAGTCCGAAAGTGGGGTACTTC. As protein: CASTDSPKVGYF. The gene calls are TRBV6-1 and TRBJ2-7; weak D call: TRBD1 (5 bases). Per the germline V gene, CDR1 is MNHNS and CDR2 is SASEGT. The CDR3 consists of 12 residues. V lost 7 bases and J 12 bases, leaving 19 bases between the germline ends.

The sample holds a few counts of this clone. The chain uses TRBV28 and TRBJ2-7; no definite D call. The CDR3 spans 16 residues. Trimming removed 5 bases at V and 2 bases at J, with 19 bases between. Germline loops: CDR1 MDHEN, CDR2 SYDVKM. For the CDR3, the DNA is TGTGCCAGCAGTGGCGCCTCCAAGGGTGGGGCCTACGAGCAGTACTTC. This gives the protein CASSGASKGGAYEQYF.

The genes are TRBV7-8 and TRBJ2-2, with TRBD2 matching 8 bases. Germline CDR1 is SGHVS and CDR2 is FQNEAQ. The CDR3 is 17 residues long. Germline trimming cut 1 base from V and 3 bases from J; bases unmatched to any gene: 7. CDR3 region: CASSLDAGREDTGELFF. CDR3 DNA sequence: TGTGCCAGCAGCTTAGATGCCGGGAGGGAGGACACCGGGGAGCTGTTTTTT.

This rearrangement joins TRBV28 to TRBJ2-1, with unresolved D. Germline loops: CDR1 MDHEN, CDR2 SYDVKM. V lost 4 bases, J lost 6 bases, and 4 bases lay in between. CDR3 size: 11 residues. The CDR3 sequence is CASSYVNEQFF. For the CDR3, the DNA is TGTGCCAGCAGTTACGTCAATGAGCAGTTCTTC.

The chain uses TRBV2 and TRBJ1-2; D remains ambiguous. There are 13 residues in the CDR3. The V end lost 4 bases, the J end lost 2 bases, and 8 bases lay between the germline ends. Looked up from germline, CDR1 is SNHLY and CDR2 is FYNNEI. The DNA for the CDR3 is TGTGCCAGCAGTGCCGCCAGGAACTATGGCTACACCTTC. Residues: CASSAARNYGYTF.

The chain has TRBV7-9 and TRBJ2-1; D is unresolved. CDR1 SEHNR and CDR2 FQNEAQ come from the germline V gene (reference sequence). Deletions cut 6 bases from V and 6 bases from J, with 12 bases between. The CDR3 is made up of 13 amino acids. The CDR3 nucleotides are TGTGCCAGCAGTTTCGCCGCCGGCAATGAGCAGTTCTTC. Translating it yields CASSFAAGNEQFF.

V is TRBV7-3 and J is TRBJ1-1; tentative D call: TRBD1 (6 bases). The CDR3 runs 13 residues. Per the germline V gene, CDR1 is SGHTA and CDR2 is FQGTGA. V was pared by 5 bases and J by 1 base, with 8 bases between. The CDR3, as DNA: TGTGCCAGCAGCGCGGGACAGAACACTGAAGCTTTCTTT. Translating gives CASSAGQNTEAFF.